Sequencing of this T cell receptor (beta chain) was carried out in a study of Ad26.COV2.S vaccination and SARS-CoV-2 variants. Assay: immunoSEQ multiplex PCR; the TCRdb copy retains only in-frame clones and omits some. This sample has under 150,000 clones, with 75% to 90% found just once. General observations from the study: It was found that vaccine and placebo recipients had similar non-spike TCR breadth.

Trimming pared 3 bases from V and 3 bases from J, leaving 15 bases between. The CDR3 loop spans 16 amino acids. Germline CDR1 reads MGHRA; CDR2 reads YSYEKL. There are a few counts of this clone. Antigen: not known. The sequence was obtained from a human donor who had recovered from COVID-19. The V gene is TRBV4-1, the J gene TRBJ1-3; tentatively, D is TRBD1 (5 bases). Sequences were derived from peripheral blood, sampled after recovery from COVID-19. The CDR3 sequence is CASSHPLWRGGNTIYF. In nucleotides, the CDR3 is TGCGCCAGCAGCCACCCCTTGTGGAGGGGTGGAAACACCATATATTTT.